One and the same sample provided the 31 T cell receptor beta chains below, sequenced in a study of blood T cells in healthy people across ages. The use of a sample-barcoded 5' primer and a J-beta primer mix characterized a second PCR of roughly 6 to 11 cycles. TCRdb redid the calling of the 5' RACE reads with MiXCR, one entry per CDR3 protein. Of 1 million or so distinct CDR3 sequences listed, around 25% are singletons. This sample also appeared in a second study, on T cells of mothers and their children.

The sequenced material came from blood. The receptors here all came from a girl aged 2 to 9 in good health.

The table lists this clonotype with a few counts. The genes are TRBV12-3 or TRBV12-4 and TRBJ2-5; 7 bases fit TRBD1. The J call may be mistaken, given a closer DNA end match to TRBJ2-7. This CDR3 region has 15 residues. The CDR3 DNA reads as TGTGCCAGCAGTCCCGCAGGGGGTGGTGGTGTCGAGCAGTACTTC. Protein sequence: CASSPAGGGGVEQYF.

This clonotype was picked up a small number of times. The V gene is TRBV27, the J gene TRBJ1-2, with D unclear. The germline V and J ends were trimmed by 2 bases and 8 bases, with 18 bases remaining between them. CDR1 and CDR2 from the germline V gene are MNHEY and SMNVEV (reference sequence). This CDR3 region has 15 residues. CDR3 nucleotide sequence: TGTGCCAGCAGTTTAAAAAGATTTCAAGTGGGGGGCTACACCTTC. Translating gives CASSLKRFQVGGYTF.

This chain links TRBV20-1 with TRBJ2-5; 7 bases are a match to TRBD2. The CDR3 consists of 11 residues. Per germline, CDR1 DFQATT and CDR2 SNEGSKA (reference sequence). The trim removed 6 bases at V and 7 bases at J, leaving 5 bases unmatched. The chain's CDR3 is CSATPGGTQYF. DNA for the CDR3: TGCAGTGCAACCCCGGGGGGGACCCAGTACTTC.

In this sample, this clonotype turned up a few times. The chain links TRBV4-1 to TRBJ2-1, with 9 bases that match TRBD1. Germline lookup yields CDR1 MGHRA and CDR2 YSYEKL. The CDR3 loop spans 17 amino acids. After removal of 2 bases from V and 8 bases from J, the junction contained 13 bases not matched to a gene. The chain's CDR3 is CASSQQGAGTGWDEQFF. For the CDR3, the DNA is TGCGCCAGCAGCCAACAGGGCGCCGGGACAGGGTGGGATGAGCAGTTCTTC.

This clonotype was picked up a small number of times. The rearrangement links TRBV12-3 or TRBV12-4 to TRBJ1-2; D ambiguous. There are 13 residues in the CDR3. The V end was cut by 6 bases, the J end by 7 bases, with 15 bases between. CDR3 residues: CASSMDGPGGYTF. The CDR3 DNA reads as TGTGCCAGCAGCATGGACGGACCCGGTGGCTACACCTTC.

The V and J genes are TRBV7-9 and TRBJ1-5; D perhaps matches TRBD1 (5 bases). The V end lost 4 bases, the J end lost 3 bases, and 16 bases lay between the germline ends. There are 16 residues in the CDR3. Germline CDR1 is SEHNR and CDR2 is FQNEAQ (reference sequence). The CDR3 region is CASSSDRGGVNQPQHF. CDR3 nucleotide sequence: TGTGCCAGCAGCTCCGACCGGGGGGGGGTCAATCAGCCCCAGCATTTT. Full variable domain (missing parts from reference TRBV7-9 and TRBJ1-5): DTGVSQNPRHKITKRGQNVTFRCDPISEHNRLYWYRQTLGQGPEFLTYFQNEAQLEKSRLLSDRFSAERPKGSFSTLEIQRTEQGDSAMYLCASSSDRGGVNQPQHFGDGTRLSIL.

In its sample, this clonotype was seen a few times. CDR3 sequence (DNA): TGCGCCAGCAGCCAGGGACCCCCAGGGTCCTATAATTCACCCCTCCACTTT. It is translated as CASSQGPPGSYNSPLHF. The gene calls are TRBV5-1 and TRBJ1-6; D perhaps matches TRBD1 (5 bases). The CDR3 covers 17 residues. Trimming removed 4 bases from V and 1 base from J, with 15 bases in between. CDR1 and CDR2 from the germline V gene are SGHRS and YFSETQ.

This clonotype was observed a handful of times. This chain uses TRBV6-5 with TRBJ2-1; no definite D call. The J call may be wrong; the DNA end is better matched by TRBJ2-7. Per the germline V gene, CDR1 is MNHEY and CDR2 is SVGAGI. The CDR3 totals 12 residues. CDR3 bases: TGTGCCAGCACCGCCCCTACCTACGAGCAGTACTTC. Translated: CASTAPTYEQYF.

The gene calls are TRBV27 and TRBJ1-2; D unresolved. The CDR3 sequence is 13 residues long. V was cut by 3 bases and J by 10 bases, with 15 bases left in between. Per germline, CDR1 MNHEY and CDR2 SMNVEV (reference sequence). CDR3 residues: CASSFSGGRDYTF. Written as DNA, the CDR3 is TGTGCCAGCAGTTTTTCAGGCGGGAGGGACTACACCTTC.

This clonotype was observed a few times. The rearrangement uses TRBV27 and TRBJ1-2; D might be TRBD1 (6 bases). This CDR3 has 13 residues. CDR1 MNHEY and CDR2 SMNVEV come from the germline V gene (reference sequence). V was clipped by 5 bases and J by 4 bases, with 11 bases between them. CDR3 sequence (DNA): TGTGCCAGCAGTCCGGGGGCGAGCTATGGCTACACCTTC. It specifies CASSPGASYGYTF.

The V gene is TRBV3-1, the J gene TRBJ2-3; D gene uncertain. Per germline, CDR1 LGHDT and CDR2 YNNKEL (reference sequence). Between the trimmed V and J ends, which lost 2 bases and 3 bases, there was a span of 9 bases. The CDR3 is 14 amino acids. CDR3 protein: CASSQLDRTDTQYF. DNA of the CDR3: TGTGCCAGCAGCCAACTTGACCGTACAGATACGCAGTATTTT.

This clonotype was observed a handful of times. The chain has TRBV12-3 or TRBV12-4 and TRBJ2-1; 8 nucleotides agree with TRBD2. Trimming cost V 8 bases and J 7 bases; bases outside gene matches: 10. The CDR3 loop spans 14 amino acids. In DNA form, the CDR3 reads TGTGCCAGCTCCTTCGCGGGGGGTAATAATGAGCAGTTCTTC. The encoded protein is CASSFAGGNNEQFF.

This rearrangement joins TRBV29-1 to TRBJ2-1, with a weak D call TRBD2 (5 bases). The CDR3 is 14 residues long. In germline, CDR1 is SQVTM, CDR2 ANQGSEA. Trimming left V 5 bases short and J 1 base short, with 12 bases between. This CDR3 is CSVCLALSYNEQFF. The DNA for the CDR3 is TGCAGCGTTTGCCTAGCTCTGTCCTACAATGAGCAGTTCTTC.

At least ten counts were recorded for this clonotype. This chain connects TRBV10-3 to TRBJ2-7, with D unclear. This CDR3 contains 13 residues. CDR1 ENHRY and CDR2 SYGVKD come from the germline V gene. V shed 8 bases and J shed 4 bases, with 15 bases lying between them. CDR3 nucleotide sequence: TGTGCCATCGGGTCCCCCGTCTCTTACGAGCAGTACTTC. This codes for CAIGSPVSYEQYF.

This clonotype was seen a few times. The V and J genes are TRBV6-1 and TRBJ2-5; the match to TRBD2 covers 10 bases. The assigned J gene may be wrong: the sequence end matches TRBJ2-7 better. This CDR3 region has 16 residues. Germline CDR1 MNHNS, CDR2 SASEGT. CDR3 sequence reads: CASSVPSGREPYEQYF. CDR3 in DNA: TGTGCCAGCAGTGTACCTAGCGGGAGAGAACCCTACGAGCAGTACTTC.

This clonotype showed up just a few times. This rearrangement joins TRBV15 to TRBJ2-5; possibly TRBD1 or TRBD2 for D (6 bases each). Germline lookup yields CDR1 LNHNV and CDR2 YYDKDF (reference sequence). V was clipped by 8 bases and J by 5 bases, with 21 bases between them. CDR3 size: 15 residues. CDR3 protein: CATSLDSGDLETQYF. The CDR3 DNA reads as TGTGCCACCTCTCTAGATTCAGGGGACTTGGAGACCCAGTACTTC.

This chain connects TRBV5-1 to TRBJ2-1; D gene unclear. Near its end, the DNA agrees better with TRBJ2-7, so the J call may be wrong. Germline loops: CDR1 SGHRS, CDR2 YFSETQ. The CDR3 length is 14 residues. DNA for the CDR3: TGCGCCAGCAGCTTGGATGGTTTCACCTACGAGCAGTACTTC. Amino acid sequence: CASSLDGFTYEQYF.

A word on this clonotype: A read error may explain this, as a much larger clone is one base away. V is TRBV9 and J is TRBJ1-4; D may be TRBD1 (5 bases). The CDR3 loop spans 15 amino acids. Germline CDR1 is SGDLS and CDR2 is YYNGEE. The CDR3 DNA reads TGTGCCAGCAGCGTAAGCGGGGCCTATAATGAAAAACTGCTTTTT. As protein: CASSVSGAYNEKLLF.

The CDR3: CASSVGGREEIGPDTQYF. In DNA, the CDR3 is TGTGCCAGCAGCGTAGGGGGGCGGGAGGAGATCGGGCCAGATACGCAGTATTTT. The gene calls are TRBV9 and TRBJ2-3; 8 nucleotides agree with TRBD2. From germline, CDR1 is SGDLS and CDR2 YYNGEE. The CDR3 runs to 18 residues. V dropped 0 bases and J dropped 4; count of bases not matched to a gene: 13. The full variable domain, its missing parts supplied by reference TRBV9 and TRBJ2-3, is DSGVTQTPKHLITATGQRVTLRCSPRSGDLSVYWYQQSLDQGLQFLIQYYNGEERAKGNILERFSAQQFPDLHSELNLSSLELGDSALYFCASSVGGREEIGPDTQYFGPGTRLTVL.

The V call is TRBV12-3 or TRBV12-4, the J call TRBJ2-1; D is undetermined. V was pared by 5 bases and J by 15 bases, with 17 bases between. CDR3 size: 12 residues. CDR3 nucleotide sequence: TGTGCCAGCAGTGGAAATGACTTCCACAGGTTCTTC. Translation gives CASSGNDFHRFF.

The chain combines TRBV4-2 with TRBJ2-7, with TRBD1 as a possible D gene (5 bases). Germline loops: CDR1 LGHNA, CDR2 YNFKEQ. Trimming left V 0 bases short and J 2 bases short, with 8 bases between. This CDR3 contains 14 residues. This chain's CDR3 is CASSQEQETYEQYF. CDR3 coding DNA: TGTGCCAGCAGCCAAGAACAGGAAACCTACGAGCAGTACTTC.

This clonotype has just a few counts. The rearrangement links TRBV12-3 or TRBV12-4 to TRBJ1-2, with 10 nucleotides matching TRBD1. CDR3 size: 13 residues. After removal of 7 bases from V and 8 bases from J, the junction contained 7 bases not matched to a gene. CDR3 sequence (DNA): TGTGCCAGCACAACCGGGACAGGGGTCGGCTACACCTTC. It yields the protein CASTTGTGVGYTF.

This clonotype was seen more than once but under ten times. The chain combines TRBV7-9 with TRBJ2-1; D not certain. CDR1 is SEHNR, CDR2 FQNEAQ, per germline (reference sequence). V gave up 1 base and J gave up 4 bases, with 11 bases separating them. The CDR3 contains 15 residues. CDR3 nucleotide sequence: TGTGCCAGCAGCTTAGTGCGTACAGAGTACAATGAGCAGTTCTTC. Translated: CASSLVRTEYNEQFF.

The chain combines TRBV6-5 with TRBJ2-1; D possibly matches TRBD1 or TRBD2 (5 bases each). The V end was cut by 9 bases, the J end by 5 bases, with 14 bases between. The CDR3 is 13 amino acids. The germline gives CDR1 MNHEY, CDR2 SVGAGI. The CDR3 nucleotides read TGTGCCAGTGGGACCGGGCCTCACAATGAGCAGTTCTTC. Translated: CASGTGPHNEQFF.

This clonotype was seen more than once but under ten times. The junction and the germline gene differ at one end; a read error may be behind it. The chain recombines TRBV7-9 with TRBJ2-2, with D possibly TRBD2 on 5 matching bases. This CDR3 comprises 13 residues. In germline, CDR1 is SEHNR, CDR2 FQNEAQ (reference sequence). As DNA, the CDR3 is TGTGCCAGCAGCCCTTACTACGACGGGGAGTTGTTTTTT. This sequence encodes CASSPYYDGELFF. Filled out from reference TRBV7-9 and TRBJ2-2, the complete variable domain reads DTGVSQNPRHKITKRGQNVTFRCDPISEHNRLYWYRQTLGQGPEFLTYFQNEAQLEKSRLLSDRFSAERPKGSFSTLEIQRTEQGDSAMYLCASSPYYDGELFFGEGSRLTVL.

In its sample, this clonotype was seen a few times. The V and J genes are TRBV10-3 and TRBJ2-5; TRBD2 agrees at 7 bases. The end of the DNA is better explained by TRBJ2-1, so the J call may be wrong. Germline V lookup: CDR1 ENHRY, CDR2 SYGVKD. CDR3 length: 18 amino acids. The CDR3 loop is CAISESTPSGIVRDEQFF. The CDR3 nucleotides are TGTGCCATCAGTGAGTCGACTCCAAGCGGGATAGTGCGGGATGAGCAGTTCTTC.

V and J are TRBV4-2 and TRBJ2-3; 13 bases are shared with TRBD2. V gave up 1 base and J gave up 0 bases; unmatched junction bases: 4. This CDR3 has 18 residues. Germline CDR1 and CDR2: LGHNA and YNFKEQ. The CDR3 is CASSQVGTSGISTDTQYF. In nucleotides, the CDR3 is TGTGCCAGCAGCCAAGTGGGGACTAGCGGGATTAGCACAGATACGCAGTATTTT.

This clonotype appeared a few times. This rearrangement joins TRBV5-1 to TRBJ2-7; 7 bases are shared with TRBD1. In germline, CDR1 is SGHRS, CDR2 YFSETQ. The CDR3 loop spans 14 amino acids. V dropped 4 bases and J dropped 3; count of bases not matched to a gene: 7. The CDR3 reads CASSSRQGLYEQYF. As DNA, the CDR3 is TGCGCCAGCAGCAGCAGACAGGGCCTCTACGAGCAGTACTTC.

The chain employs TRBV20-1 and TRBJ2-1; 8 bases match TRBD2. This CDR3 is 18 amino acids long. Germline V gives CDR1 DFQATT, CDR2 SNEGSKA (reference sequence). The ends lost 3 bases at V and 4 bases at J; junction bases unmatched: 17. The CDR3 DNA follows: TGCAGTGCTAGTAATCCAGCGGGGGCTGAATCGGAATACAATGAGCAGTTCTTC. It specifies CSASNPAGAESEYNEQFF.

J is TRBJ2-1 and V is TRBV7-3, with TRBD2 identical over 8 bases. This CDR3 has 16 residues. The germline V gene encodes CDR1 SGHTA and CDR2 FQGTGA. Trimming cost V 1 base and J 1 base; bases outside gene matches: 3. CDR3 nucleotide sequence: TGTGCCAGCAGCTTAATCGGGAGGGCTTCCTACAATGAGCAGTTCTTC. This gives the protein CASSLIGRASYNEQFF.

The CDR3 here is CASMGRAGDTQYF. CDR3 coding DNA: TGTGCCAGCATGGGCAGGGCGGGGGATACGCAGTATTTT. The rearrangement links TRBV3-1 to TRBJ2-3, with a possible D match to TRBD2 (6 bases). The V end lost 7 bases, the J end lost 6 bases, and 14 bases lay between the germline ends. This CDR3 is built from 13 residues. CDR1 LGHDT and CDR2 YNNKEL come from the germline V gene (reference sequence).